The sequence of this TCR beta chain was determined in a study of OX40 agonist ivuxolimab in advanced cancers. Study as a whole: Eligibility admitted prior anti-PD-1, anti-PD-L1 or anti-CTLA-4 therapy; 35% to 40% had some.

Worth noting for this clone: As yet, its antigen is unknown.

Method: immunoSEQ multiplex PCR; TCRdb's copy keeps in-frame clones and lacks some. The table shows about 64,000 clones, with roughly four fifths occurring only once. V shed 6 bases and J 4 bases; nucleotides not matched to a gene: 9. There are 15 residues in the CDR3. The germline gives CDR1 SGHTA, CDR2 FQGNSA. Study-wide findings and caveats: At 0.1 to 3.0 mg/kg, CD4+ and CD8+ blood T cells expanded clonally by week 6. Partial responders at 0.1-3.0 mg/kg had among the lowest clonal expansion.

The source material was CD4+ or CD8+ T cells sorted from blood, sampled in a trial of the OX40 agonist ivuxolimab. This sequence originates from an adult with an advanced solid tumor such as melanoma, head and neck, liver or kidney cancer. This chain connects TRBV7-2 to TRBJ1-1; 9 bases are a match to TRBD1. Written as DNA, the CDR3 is TGTGCCAGCAGACTCGAACAGGGGGCAGTCACTGAAGCTTTCTTT. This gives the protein CASRLEQGAVTEAFF.